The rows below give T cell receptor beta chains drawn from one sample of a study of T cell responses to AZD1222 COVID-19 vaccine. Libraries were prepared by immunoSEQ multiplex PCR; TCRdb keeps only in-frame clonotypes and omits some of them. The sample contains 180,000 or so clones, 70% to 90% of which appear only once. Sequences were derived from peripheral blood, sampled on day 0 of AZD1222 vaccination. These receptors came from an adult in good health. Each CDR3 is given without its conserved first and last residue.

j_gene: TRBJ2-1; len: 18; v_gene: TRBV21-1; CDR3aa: ASSVPGLAGINNSYNEQF
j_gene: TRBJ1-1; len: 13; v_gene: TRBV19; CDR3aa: ASRSLGTGNTEAF
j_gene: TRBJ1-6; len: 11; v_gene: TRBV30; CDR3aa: AWQDDLNSPLH
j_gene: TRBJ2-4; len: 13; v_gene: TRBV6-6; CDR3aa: ASSYSGGPKNIQY
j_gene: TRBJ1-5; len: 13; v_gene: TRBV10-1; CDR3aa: ASRPGQESNQPQH
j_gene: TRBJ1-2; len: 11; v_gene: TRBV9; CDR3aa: ASSVEGLPPYT
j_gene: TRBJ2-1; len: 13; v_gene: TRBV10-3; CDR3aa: AISPSSGSYNEQF
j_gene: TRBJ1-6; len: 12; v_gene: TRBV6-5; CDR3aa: ASSLGLQESPLH
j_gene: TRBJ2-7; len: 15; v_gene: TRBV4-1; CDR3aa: ASSQDTSGPSSYEQY
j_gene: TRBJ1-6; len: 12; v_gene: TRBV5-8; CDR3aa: ASSLKKPNSPLH
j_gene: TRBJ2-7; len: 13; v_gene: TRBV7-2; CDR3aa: ASSFIGSVGYEQY
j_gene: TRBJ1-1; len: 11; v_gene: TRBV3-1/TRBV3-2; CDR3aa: ASSRQGAGEAF
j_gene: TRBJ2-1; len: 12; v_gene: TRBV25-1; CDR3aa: ASSSPTGDNEQF
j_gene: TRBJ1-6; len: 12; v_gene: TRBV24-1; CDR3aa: ATSAGTAYSPLH
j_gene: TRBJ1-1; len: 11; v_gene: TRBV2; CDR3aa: ASSERRDTEAF
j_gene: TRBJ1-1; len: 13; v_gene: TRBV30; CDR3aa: AWSWGGPLGTEAF
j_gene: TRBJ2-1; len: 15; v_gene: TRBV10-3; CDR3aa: AISATSGRLTNNEQF
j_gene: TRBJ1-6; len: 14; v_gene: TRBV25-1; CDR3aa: ASSAGDRGVGSPLH
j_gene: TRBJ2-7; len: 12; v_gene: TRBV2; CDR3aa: ASRGSSVTYEQY
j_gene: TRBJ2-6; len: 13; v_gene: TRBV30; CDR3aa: AWNLGGSGANVLT
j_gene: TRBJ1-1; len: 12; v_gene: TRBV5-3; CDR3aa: ARSRDSMNTEAF
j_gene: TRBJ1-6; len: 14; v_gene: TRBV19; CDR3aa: ASNRGRSSYNSPLH
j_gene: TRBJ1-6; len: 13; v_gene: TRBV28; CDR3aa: ASSSHGTGLSPLH